This entry lists 30 T cell receptor beta chains sequenced from one sample in a study of tumor and adjacent non-tumor tissue in lung cancer. No cell sorting was done before RNA was extracted from the tissue. The library came from three nested PCR rounds adapted from ARM-PCR protocols. TCRdb analysed the multiplex PCR reads with MiXCR anew, one entry per CDR3 protein. Of 110,000 or so distinct CDR3 sequences in the sample, 75% are singletons; the top ten hold 37%. Sample: lung tumor tissue. These receptors came from a woman aged 55 to 70 with non-small cell lung cancer.

The gene calls are TRBV6-2 or TRBV6-3 and TRBJ2-2; no reliable D call. The CDR3 has 14 amino acids. Between the trimmed V and J ends, which lost 0 bases and 6 bases, there was a span of 8 bases. In germline, CDR1 is MNHEY, CDR2 SVGEGT. CDR3 loop: CASSYSQVSGELFF. The CDR3 DNA is TGTGCCAGCAGTTACTCGCAGGTTTCCGGGGAGCTGTTTTTT.

This clonotype appeared a single time. The CDR3, as DNA: TGTGCCAGCAGTGATTGGACTAGCAGGAGGGTCGATGAGCAGTTCTTC. Encoded protein: CASSDWTSRRVDEQFF. The chain couples TRBV25-1 to TRBJ2-1, with TRBD2 matching 8 bases. The CDR3 extends over 16 amino acids. V lost 3 bases to trimming and J lost 8 bases; unmatched junction nucleotides: 12. CDR1 and CDR2 (germline): MGHDK, SYGVNS.

As concerns this clonotype: A read error may account for a junction end that differs from germline. The chain uses TRBV11-2 and TRBJ2-7, with D possibly being TRBD2 (7 bases). This CDR3 has 14 amino acids. Germline V CDR1 and CDR2: SGHAT, FQNNGV. DNA for the CDR3: TGTGCCAGCAGCTTGGCGGGGGCGCCTTACGAGCAGTACTTT. Translated: CASSLAGAPYEQYF.

The chain joins TRBV11-1 to TRBJ1-2; weak D call: TRBD1 (6 bases). Trimming cost V 10 bases and J 4 bases, with 19 bases left between them. Germline V gives CDR1 SGHAT, CDR2 FQDESV (reference sequence). The CDR3 loop spans 14 amino acids. The CDR3 loop is CATDSQGPLYGYTF. The DNA of the CDR3 is TGTGCCACCGACTCACAGGGCCCGCTCTATGGCTACACCTTC.

To note about this clonotype: Just one base apart from a much larger clone, this may be a read error. CDR3 loop: CSVDPVRSTDTQYF. CDR3 nucleotide sequence: TGCAGCGTTGACCCAGTGAGAAGCACAGATACGCAGTATTTT. The rearrangement uses TRBV29-1 and TRBJ2-3; no reliable D call. V lost 3 bases to trimming and J lost 0 bases, with 10 bases between them. Germline-derived CDR1 and CDR2 are SQVTM and ANQGSEA. The CDR3 extends over 14 amino acids.

With regard to this clonotype: An end of the junction does not agree with germline; a read error may underlie this. V is TRBV11-3 and J is TRBJ2-5, with D perhaps TRBD2 (6 bases). CDR3 length: 10 residues. The germline V gene has CDR1 SGHNT and CDR2 YENEEA. The CDR3 reads CVSSGRTQYF. For the CDR3, the DNA is TGTGTCAGCAGCGGGCGGACCCAGTACTTC. The entire variable domain, with the rest obtained from reference TRBV11-3 and TRBJ2-5, is as follows: EAGVVQSPRYKIIEKKQPVAFWCNPISGHNTLYWYLQNLGQGPELLIRYENEEAVDDSQLPKDRFSAERLKGVDSTLKIQPAELGDSAVYLCVSSGRTQYFGPGTRLLVL.

The chain employs TRBV28 and TRBJ1-2; no clear D. Germline-derived CDR1 and CDR2 are MDHEN and SYDVKM. V dropped 5 bases and J dropped 8 bases, with 12 bases sitting between them. The CDR3 is made up of 12 amino acids. In DNA form, the CDR3 reads TGTGCCAGCAGTCTCGGTAGGAGGGGCTACACCTTC. Amino acid sequence: CASSLGRRGYTF.

About this clonotype itself: A much larger clone differs by one base, so this may be a read error. This chain uses TRBV2 with TRBJ2-7; the D is unclear. Trimming took off 2 bases at V and 0 bases at J, with 8 bases between the two ends. The CDR3 totals 14 residues. Germline V gene sequence: CDR1 SNHLY, CDR2 FYNNEI. The CDR3 sequence is CASSEKGSSYEQYF. CDR3 bases: TGTGCCAGCAGTGAAAAGGGAAGCTCCTACGAGCAGTACTTC.

This clonotype was counted many times. The chain combines TRBV4-1 with TRBJ1-6; 7 nucleotides match TRBD1. Germline V gives CDR1 MGHRA, CDR2 YSYEKL. With V trimmed by 4 bases and J by 5 bases, 5 bases remained unmatched. The CDR3 has 15 residues. CDR3 sequence (DNA): TGCGCCAGCAGCCTTCGACAGGGCGATAATTCACCCCTCCACTTT. It is translated as CASSLRQGDNSPLHF.

Of note for this clonotype: Since a much larger clone is just one base distant, this may be a read error. The V call is TRBV20-1, the J call TRBJ2-2; tentatively, D is TRBD1 or TRBD2 (6 bases each). The V gene's germline CDR1 is DFQATT and CDR2 SNEGSKA (reference sequence). V was clipped by 8 bases and J by 6 bases, with 13 bases between them. The CDR3 length is 12 residues. The DNA of the CDR3 is TGCAGTTCCCGGAGGGGGGCCGGGGAGCTGTTTTTT. Protein product: CSSRRGAGELFF.

In the case of this clonotype: In this CDR3 the conserved last residue, phenylalanine or tryptophan, is missing, so a read error is likely. V gene TRBV20-1 combines with J gene TRBJ1-6; D is perhaps TRBD1 (6 bases). The CDR3 extends over 15 amino acids. Between the trimmed V and J ends, which lost 6 bases and 10 bases, there was a span of 22 bases. Germline V gene data show CDR1 as DFQATT and CDR2 as SNEGSKA (reference sequence). As DNA, the CDR3 is TGCAGTGCCAAACCCGTGGGGGGGCGGGAATCACCCCTCCACATT. Translation: CSAKPVGGRESPLHI.

This clonotype occurred many times. CDR3 nucleotides: TGCGCCAGCAGCCAAGAGTACCGAACCTCTGGAAACACCATATATTTT. The encoded protein is CASSQEYRTSGNTIYF. This chain connects TRBV4-3 to TRBJ1-3; D not certain. Between the trimmed V and J ends, which lost 0 bases and 0 bases, there was a span of 9 bases. The germline gives CDR1 LGHNA, CDR2 YSLEER. This CDR3 is built from 16 residues.

Points on this clonotype: This could be a read error, since a much larger clone is one nucleotide away. The V gene is TRBV12-3 or TRBV12-4, the J gene TRBJ2-1; tentatively, D is TRBD1 (6 bases). The CDR3 is made up of 13 amino acids. As DNA, the CDR3 is TGTGCCAGCAGTCTACCACAGGGAATTGAGGAGTTCTTC. Its protein is CASSLPQGIEEFF.

Worth noting for this clonotype: An end of the junction differs from the germline gene, which may be a read error. This sequence joins TRBV11-3 and TRBJ2-6; 7 bases align to TRBD1. Germline loops: CDR1 SGHNT, CDR2 YENEEA. CDR3 length: 18 residues. CDR3 in amino acids: CASSLAGGGDSGANLLTF. The DNA of the CDR3 is TGTGCCAGTAGCTTAGCAGGGGGTGGAGACTCTGGGGCCAACCTCCTGACTTTC. Variable domain in full (rest from reference TRBV11-3 and TRBJ2-6): EAGVVQSPRYKIIEKKQPVAFWCNPISGHNTLYWYLQNLGQGPELLIRYENEEAVDDSQLPKDRFSAERLKGVDSTLKIQPAELGDSAVYLCASSLAGGGDSGANLLTFGAGSRLTVL.

Note on this clonotype: Just one base apart from a much larger clone, this may be a read error. The CDR3 does not close with the conserved phenylalanine or tryptophan, likely indicating a read error. The chain employs TRBV29-1 and TRBJ2-1; 14 bases are shared with TRBD2. From germline, CDR1 is SQVTM and CDR2 ANQGSEA. J lost 7 bases, V lost 6 bases, and 11 bases had no gene match. This CDR3 contains 16 residues. CDR3 region: CSVWTSGGTGVNEQFL. The DNA for the CDR3 is TGCAGCGTCTGGACTAGCGGGGGGACCGGAGTGAATGAGCAGTTCCTC.

For this clonotype: At one end, the junction sequence differs from germline, possibly due to a read error. This chain connects TRBV11-2 to TRBJ2-5, with TRBD1 identical over 11 bases. Gene TRBJ2-1 matches the end of the DNA better, so the J call may be wrong. CDR1 is SGHAT, CDR2 FQNNGV, per germline. CDR3 size: 15 residues. This CDR3 reads CAGSSTRTGGGTQFF. The CDR3 region has the DNA TGTGCCGGCAGCTCGACACGGACAGGGGGCGGGACCCAGTTCTTC.

This clonotype was counted between two and nine times. The rearrangement joins TRBV30 to TRBJ2-7; the match to TRBD1 covers 8 bases. The CDR3 has 13 residues. Germline V gene data show CDR1 as GTSNPN and CDR2 as SVGIG (reference sequence). Unmatched junction bases numbered 7, after V lost 5 bases and J lost 4 bases. Here the CDR3 reads CAWGRDRFYEQYF. CDR3 DNA sequence: TGTGCCTGGGGCCGGGACAGGTTTTACGAGCAGTACTTC.

As to this clonotype: The junction and the germline gene differ at one end; a read error may be behind it. This chain links TRBV6-1 with TRBJ2-1, with TRBD2 matching 7 bases. The CDR3 is made up of 15 amino acids. Per the germline V gene, CDR1 is MNHNS and CDR2 is SASEGT. The CDR3 DNA reads as TGTGCCGGCAATTTAGTCGGGGGGAGTTACAATGAGCAGTCCTTC. Amino acid sequence: CAGNLVGGSYNEQSF.

This chain connects TRBV11-1 to TRBJ2-1, with unresolved D. Trimming pared 5 bases from V and 8 bases from J, leaving 16 bases between. The CDR3 is 14 amino acids. Germline V gene data show CDR1 as SGHAT and CDR2 as FQDESV (reference sequence). The CDR3 loop reads CASSRAGVFDEQFF. The CDR3 region has the DNA TGTGCCAGCAGCCGGGCCGGTGTGTTCGATGAGCAGTTCTTC.

Points on this clonotype: One end of the junction fails to match germline, which may point to a read error. This rearrangement joins TRBV29-1 to TRBJ2-1; D remains unclear. Germline-derived CDR1 and CDR2 are SQVTM and ANQGSEA. The CDR3 is 9 amino acids. CDR3: CIVGDEQFF. The DNA of the CDR3 is TGTATCGTTGGGGATGAGCAGTTCTTC.

Turning to this clonotype: Because the CDR3 is missing its conserved closing phenylalanine or tryptophan, this is likely a read error. The CDR3 coding sequence is TGTGCCAGCAGGGGCGGGGGGCCAAACACCTGGAAGCTGTTTCTT. Translation: CASRGGGPNTWKLFL. The V call is TRBV12-3 or TRBV12-4, the J call TRBJ2-2; 8 bases fit TRBD2. The ends lost 6 bases at V and 12 bases at J; junction bases unmatched: 15. The CDR3 has 15 amino acids.

Points on this clonotype: An end of the junction does not agree with germline; a read error may underlie this. The chain links TRBV11-1 to TRBJ2-1, with a weak D call TRBD2 (5 bases). The CDR3 loop spans 17 amino acids. Germline CDR1 is SGHAT and CDR2 is FQDESV (reference sequence). The CDR3 region has the DNA TGTGCCAGCAACTTACCGGAGGCCCCCAGCTCCTACAAAGAGCAGTTCTTC. Its protein product is CASNLPEAPSSYKEQFF. Full variable domain (outside the CDR3, taken from reference TRBV11-1 and TRBJ2-1): EAEVAQSPRYKITEKSQAVAFWCDPISGHATLYWYRQILGQGPELLVQFQDESVVDDSQLPKDRFSAERLKGVDSTLKIQPAELGDSAMYLCASNLPEAPSSYKEQFFGPGTRLTVL.

For this clonotype: A junction end diverges from the germline sequence, so it may reflect a read error. The rearrangement joins TRBV4-3 to TRBJ2-3; maybe TRBD2 (5 bases). The CDR3 contains 13 residues. The germline CDR1 and CDR2 sequences are LGHNA and YSLEER. The DNA for the CDR3 is TGTGCCAGCAGCCAAGAAGGGAGTGATACGCAGTATTTT. This codes for CASSQEGSDTQYF.

Ten or more counts support this clonotype. The rearrangement uses TRBV6-2 or TRBV6-3 and TRBJ2-2; 13 bases are shared with TRBD2. This CDR3 comprises 15 residues. V lost 2 bases, J lost 7 bases, and 1 base stayed unmatched. The germline V gene has CDR1 MNHEY and CDR2 SVGEGT. The CDR3: CASSYRTSGGGELFF. In DNA form, the CDR3 reads TGTGCCAGCAGTTACCGGACTAGCGGGGGCGGGGAGCTGTTTTTT.

Turning to this clonotype: This CDR3 is missing its conserved last phenylalanine or tryptophan, likely due to a read error. This chain connects TRBV11-3 to TRBJ2-5; tentative D call: TRBD1 (5 bases). The germline CDR1 and CDR2 sequences are SGHNT and YENEEA. The CDR3 runs to 12 residues. Trimming removed 6 bases at V and 3 bases at J, with 8 bases between. The CDR3 sequence: CASSTGKETQYV. The CDR3 DNA reads TGTGCCAGCAGTACAGGTAAAGAGACCCAGTACGTC.

Worth noting for this clonotype: This may stem from a read error, because a much larger clone lies one nucleotide away. The V gene is TRBV29-1, the J gene TRBJ1-2, with 7 positions matching TRBD1. The CDR3 sequence is 12 residues long. Per the germline V gene, CDR1 is SQVTM and CDR2 is ANQGSEA. The DNA of the CDR3 is TGCAGAGCTGGGGGGACAGCTTATGGCTACACCTTC. Protein product: CRAGGTAYGYTF.

The sample holds a few counts of this clonotype. The rearrangement links TRBV11-3 to TRBJ2-7, with D unclear. The V gene's germline CDR1 is SGHNT and CDR2 YENEEA. The CDR3 sequence is 14 residues long. In nucleotides, the CDR3 is TGTGCTGGCAGCTTAGATACGGTAACCTACGAGCAGTACTTC. It specifies CAGSLDTVTYEQYF.

This clonotype was observed a handful of times. The junction and the germline gene differ at one end; a read error may be behind it. The chain couples TRBV6-2 or TRBV6-3 to TRBJ1-1; 9 nucleotides align to TRBD1. CDR3 length: 14 residues. CDR1 is MNHEY and CDR2 is SVGEGT in the germline V gene. The CDR3 nucleotides read TGTGCCAGCAGTTACGGACAGGGGAACACTGAAACTTTCTTT. This gives the protein CASSYGQGNTETFF.

Comment on this clonotype: At one end the junction does not follow the germline gene, possibly because of a read error. V and J are TRBV12-3 or TRBV12-4 and TRBJ2-3; D might be TRBD1 (5 bases). The CDR3 consists of 13 residues. CDR3 loop: CTSRTWGTETQYF. The CDR3 coding sequence is TGTACCAGCAGGACATGGGGCACAGAAACGCAGTATTTT.

V and J are TRBV20-1 and TRBJ2-1; maybe TRBD2 (5 bases). Trimming removed 8 bases at V and 8 bases at J, with 16 bases between. The germline gives CDR1 DFQATT, CDR2 SNEGSKA (reference sequence). The CDR3 extends over 12 amino acids. The CDR3 nucleotides read TGCAGTCTCAGGAGGAGCTGGGATGAGCAGTTCTTC. Residues: CSLRRSWDEQFF.